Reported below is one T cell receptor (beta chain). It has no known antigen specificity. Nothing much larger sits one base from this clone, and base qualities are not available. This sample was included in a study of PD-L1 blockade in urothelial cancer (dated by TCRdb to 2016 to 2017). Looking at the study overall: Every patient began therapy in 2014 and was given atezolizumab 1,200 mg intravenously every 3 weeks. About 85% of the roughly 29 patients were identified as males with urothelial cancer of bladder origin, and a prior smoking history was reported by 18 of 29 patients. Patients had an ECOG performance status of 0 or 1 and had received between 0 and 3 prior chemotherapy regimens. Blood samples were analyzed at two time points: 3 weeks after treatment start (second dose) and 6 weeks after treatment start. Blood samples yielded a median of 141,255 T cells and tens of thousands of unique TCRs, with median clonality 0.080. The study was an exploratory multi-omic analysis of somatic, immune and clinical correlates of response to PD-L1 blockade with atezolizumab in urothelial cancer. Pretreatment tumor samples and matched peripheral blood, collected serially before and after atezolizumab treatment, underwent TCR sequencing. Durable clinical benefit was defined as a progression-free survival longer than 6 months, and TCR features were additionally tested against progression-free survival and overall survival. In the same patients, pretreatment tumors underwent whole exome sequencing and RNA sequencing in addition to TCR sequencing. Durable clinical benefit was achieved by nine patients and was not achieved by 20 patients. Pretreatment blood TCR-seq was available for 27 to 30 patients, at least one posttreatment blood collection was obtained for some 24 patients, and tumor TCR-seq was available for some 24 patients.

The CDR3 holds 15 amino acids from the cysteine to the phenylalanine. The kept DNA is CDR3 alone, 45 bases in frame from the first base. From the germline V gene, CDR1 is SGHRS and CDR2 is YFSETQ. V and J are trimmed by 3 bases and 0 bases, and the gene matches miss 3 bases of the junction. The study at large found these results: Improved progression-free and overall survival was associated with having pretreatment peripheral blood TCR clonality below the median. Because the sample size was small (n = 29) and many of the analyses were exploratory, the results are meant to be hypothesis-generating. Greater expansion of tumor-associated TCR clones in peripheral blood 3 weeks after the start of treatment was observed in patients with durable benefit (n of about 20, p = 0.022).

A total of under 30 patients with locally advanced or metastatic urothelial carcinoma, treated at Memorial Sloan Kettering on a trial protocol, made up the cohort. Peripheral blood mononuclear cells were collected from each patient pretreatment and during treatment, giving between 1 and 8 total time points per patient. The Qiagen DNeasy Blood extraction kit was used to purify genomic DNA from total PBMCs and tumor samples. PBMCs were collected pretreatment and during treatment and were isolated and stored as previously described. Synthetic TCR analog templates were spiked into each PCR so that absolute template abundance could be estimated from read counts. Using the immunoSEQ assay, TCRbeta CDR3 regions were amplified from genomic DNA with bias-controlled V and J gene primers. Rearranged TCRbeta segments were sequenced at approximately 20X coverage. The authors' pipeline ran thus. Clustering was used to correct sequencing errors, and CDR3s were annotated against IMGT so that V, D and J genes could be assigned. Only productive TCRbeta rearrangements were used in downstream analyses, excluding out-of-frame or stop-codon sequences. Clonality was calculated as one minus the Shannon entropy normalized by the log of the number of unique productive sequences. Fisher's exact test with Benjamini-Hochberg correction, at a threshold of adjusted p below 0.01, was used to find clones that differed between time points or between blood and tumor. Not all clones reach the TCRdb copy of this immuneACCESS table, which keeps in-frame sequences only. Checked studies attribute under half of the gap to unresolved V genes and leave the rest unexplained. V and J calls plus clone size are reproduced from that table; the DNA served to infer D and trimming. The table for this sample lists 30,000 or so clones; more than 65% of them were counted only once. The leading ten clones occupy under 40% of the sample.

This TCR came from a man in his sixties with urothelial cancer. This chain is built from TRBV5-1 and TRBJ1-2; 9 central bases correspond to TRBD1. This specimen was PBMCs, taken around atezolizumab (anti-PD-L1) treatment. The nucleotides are TGCGCCAGCAGCTCACAGGGGGCTCCTAACTATGGCTACACCTTC. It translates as CASSSQGAPNYGYTF. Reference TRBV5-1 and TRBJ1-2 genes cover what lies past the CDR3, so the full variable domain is KAGVTQTPRYLIKTRGQQVTLSCSPISGHRSVSWYQQTPGQGLQFLFEYFSETQRNKGNFPGRFSGRQFSNSRSEMNVSTLELGDSALYLCASSSQGAPNYGYTFGSGTRLTVV.